The 9 T cell receptor beta chains in this list originate from one sample, sequenced in a study of cytomegalovirus exposure and HLA in healthy donors. The PCR employed 60 Vbeta primers together with 13 Jbeta primers. TCRdb keeps only in-frame clones here, not all; method: immunoSEQ multiplex PCR. This table holds around 150,000 clones, around 78% found once. Sequenced: PBMCs. The receptors were gathered from a middle-aged woman in good health and CMV-seronegative.

This chain connects TRBV7-6 to TRBJ2-7; D gene unclear. The CDR3 totals 12 residues. Germline CDR1 SGHVS, CDR2 FNYEAQ. V lost 5 bases, J lost 3 bases, and 8 bases lay in between. CDR3 residues: CASSRGNYEQYF. In DNA form, the CDR3 reads TGTGCCAGCAGCCGAGGAAACTACGAGCAGTACTTC.

The chain has TRBV28 and TRBJ2-7; no clear D gene. Looked up from germline, CDR1 is MDHEN and CDR2 is SYDVKM. This CDR3 has 16 residues. V gave up 3 bases and J gave up 4 bases, with 19 bases separating them. The CDR3 protein is CASSFPRSYPLYEQYF. CDR3 nucleotide sequence: TGTGCCAGCAGTTTCCCCCGCTCCTACCCCTTATACGAGCAGTACTTC. The variable domain in full, with the rest retrieved from reference TRBV28 and TRBJ2-7, is DVKVTQSSRYLVKRTGEKVFLECVQDMDHENMFWYRQDPGLGLRLIYFSYDVKMKEKGDIPEGYSVSREKKERFSLILESASTNQTSMYLCASSFPRSYPLYEQYFGPGTRLTVT.

This clone came up once. The V call is TRBV10-1, the J call TRBJ1-3; D ambiguous. The V gene's germline CDR1 is WNHNN and CDR2 SYGVQD (reference sequence). V lost 8 bases to trimming and J lost 2 bases, with 16 bases between them. The CDR3 loop spans 15 amino acids. The CDR3 is CASVSRPSPGNTIYF. The CDR3 nucleotides read TGCGCCAGCGTTTCCAGGCCCTCACCTGGAAACACCATATATTTT.

This clone was counted between two and nine times. Relative to the germline gene, one junction end is altered; a read error may explain this. The rearrangement uses TRBV15 and TRBJ2-7; 9 bases line up with TRBD2. The CDR3 is 17 amino acids. Germline V CDR1 and CDR2: LNHNV, YYDKDF (reference sequence). CDR3 bases: TGTGCCACCCCCTCCCTATCCGACGCTAGCGGGACCTCTAGTAGGCACTTC. This translates into CATPSLSDASGTSSRHF. Combining the CDR3 with reference TRBV15 and TRBJ2-7 gives the whole variable domain DAMVIQNPRYQVTQFGKPVTLSCSQTLNHNVMYWYQQKSSQAPKLLFHYYDKDFNNEADTPDNFQSRRPNTSFCFLDIRSPGLGDTAMYLCATPSLSDASGTSSRHFGPGTRLTVT.

This rearrangement joins TRBV2 to TRBJ1-2; D perhaps matches TRBD1 (5 bases). This CDR3 spans 13 amino acids. Germline loops: CDR1 SNHLY, CDR2 FYNNEI. Trimming left V 3 bases short and J 4 bases short, with 9 bases between. In DNA form, the CDR3 reads TGTGCCAGCAGTGATGAGGGACTCTATGGCTACACCTTC. Translated, it gives CASSDEGLYGYTF.

The chain combines TRBV6-6 with TRBJ1-3; D is perhaps TRBD1 (5 bases). There are 16 residues in the CDR3. Germline values: CDR1 MNHNY, CDR2 SVGAGI (reference sequence). V lost 3 bases, J lost 4 bases, and 16 bases lay in between. The CDR3: CASSYQGRESGNTIYF. The CDR3 DNA sequence: TGTGCCAGCAGTTATCAGGGCCGCGAGTCCGGAAACACCATATATTTT.

V usage is TRBV18 and J usage is TRBJ2-3; 14 nucleotides align to TRBD2. CDR1 and CDR2 from the germline V gene are KGHSH and LQKENI. V trimming: 0 bases; J trimming: 5 bases; junction bases outside the gene matches: 1. The CDR3 is 16 residues long. The CDR3 coding sequence is TGTGCCAGCTCACCACCCGGACTAGCGGGAGGAGATACGCAGTATTTT. It encodes CASSPPGLAGGDTQYF.

The rearrangement joins TRBV9 to TRBJ2-1; D perhaps matches TRBD2 (5 bases). The germline gives CDR1 SGDLS, CDR2 YYNGEE. Between the trimmed V and J ends, which lost 0 bases and 9 bases, there was a span of 13 bases. The CDR3 has 14 amino acids. Here the CDR3 reads CASSVGTLRGEQFF. Written as DNA, the CDR3 is TGTGCCAGCAGCGTAGGTACGCTTCGGGGTGAGCAGTTCTTC.

J is TRBJ1-2 and V is TRBV5-6; D unresolved. V lost 4 bases and J lost 1, with 11 bases in between. Per the germline V gene, CDR1 is SGHDT and CDR2 is YYEEEE. The CDR3 is 14 amino acids. Here the CDR3 DNA reads TGTGCCAGCAGCGAGGTGAGCATTAACTATGGCTACACCTTC. Translated: CASSEVSINYGYTF. The full variable domain, its missing parts supplied by reference TRBV5-6 and TRBJ1-2, is DAGVTQSPTHLIKTRGQQVTLRCSPKSGHDTVSWYQQALGQGPQFIFQYYEEEERQRGNFPDRFSGHQFPNYSSELNVNALLLGDSALYLCASSEVSINYGYTFGSGTRLTVV.